This passage covers 18 T cell receptor beta chains from one sample sequenced in a study of human T cells and chemical hapten exposure. A single record per CDR3 protein comes from TCRdb applying MiXCR to the RACE reads. The sample yields about 30,000 distinct CDR3 sequences, around a tenth seen once. Time point denoted: pre-sensitization, week 0. The treatment was: therapeutic diphenylcyclopropenone sensitization with weekly scalp DPC. Extraction of total RNA was performed on unfractionated whole blood. The sequences come from whole blood, collected in connection with sensitization to the hapten diphenylcyclopropenone (DPC). These receptors all come from a man aged 50 to 60 with alopecia areata. Some clones in this sample may be carry-over from other donors' samples.

This clonotype has ten or more counts. The rearrangement uses TRBV5-4 and TRBJ2-2; 8 bases map to TRBD1. J gave up 2 bases and V 3 bases, and 6 bases lay outside the gene matches. The CDR3 has 16 residues. Germline V gene lookup returns CDR1 SGHNT and CDR2 YYREEE (reference sequence). The CDR3 loop is CASSSGQAPNTGELFF. CDR3 nucleotide sequence: TGTGCCAGCAGCTCGGGACAGGCACCCAACACCGGGGAGCTGTTTTTT.

This sequence joins TRBV27 and TRBJ1-6, with D unresolved. Germline V gene sequence: CDR1 MNHEY, CDR2 SMNVEV (reference sequence). The CDR3 is made up of 17 amino acids. Trimming cost V 6 bases and J 0 bases, with 15 bases left between them. The CDR3 region has the DNA TGTGCCAGCAGCTCCGGACTGTTGAGCTCCTATAATTCACCCCTCCACTTT. Protein: CASSSGLLSSYNSPLHF.

This clonotype was seen many times. A read error may account for a junction end that differs from germline. The chain carries TRBV12-3 or TRBV12-4 and TRBJ1-3; perhaps TRBD1 as D (6 bases). There are 14 residues in the CDR3. The CDR3 sequence: CASSNRDSENTIYF. Written as DNA, the CDR3 is TGTGCCAGCAGCAACAGGGACTCTGAAAACACCATATATTTT.

This clonotype was seen a handful of times. This chain uses TRBV10-1 with TRBJ2-5, with D maybe TRBD1 (5 bases). Trimming stripped 4 bases from V and 1 base from J, with 13 bases between. The length of the CDR3 is 15 residues. Germline V gene lookup returns CDR1 WNHNN and CDR2 SYGVQD (reference sequence). The CDR3 bases are TGCGCCAGCAGTGCAAGTAGGGGTTTCCAAGAGACCCAGTACTTC. Protein: CASSASRGFQETQYF.

This clonotype was recorded many times. The J gene is TRBJ1-6, the V gene TRBV4-3, with a possible D match to TRBD1 (5 bases). Per the germline V gene, CDR1 is LGHNA and CDR2 is YSLEER. This CDR3 contains 15 residues. V was shortened by 0 bases and J by 7 bases, with 10 bases between the two germline ends. In nucleotides, the CDR3 is TGCGCCAGCAGCCAAGAAGGGCAGGGCAATTCACCCCTCCACTTT. It yields the protein CASSQEGQGNSPLHF.

This clonotype showed up just a few times. The chain links TRBV28 to TRBJ2-7; 7 nucleotides match TRBD1. The CDR3 has 13 amino acids. Germline V gene data show CDR1 as MDHEN and CDR2 as SYDVKM. Losses at the gene ends were 7 bases for V and 3 bases for J; bases not matched to a gene: 6. DNA of the CDR3: TGTGCCAGCACGGGACAGAGATACTACGAGCAGTACTTC. It is translated as CASTGQRYYEQYF.

This clonotype was recorded many times. The V call is TRBV6-6, the J call TRBJ1-1, with TRBD1 identical over 7 bases. CDR1 MNHNY and CDR2 SVGAGI come from the germline V gene (reference sequence). This CDR3 has 14 residues. Trimming removed 5 bases from V and 5 bases from J; junction bases left unmatched: 8. This chain's CDR3 is CASSTTGDRTEAFF. For the CDR3, the DNA is TGTGCCAGCAGTACCACAGGGGATCGGACTGAAGCTTTCTTT.

This clonotype was seen ten or more times. The gene calls are TRBV5-1 and TRBJ1-2, with D hard to call. The V and J ends lost 5 bases and 5 bases respectively, with 13 bases between them. The germline V gene encodes CDR1 SGHRS and CDR2 YFSETQ. The CDR3 loop spans 13 amino acids. CDR3 coding DNA: TGCGCCAGCAGGCCACATATCACTTATGGCTACACCTTC. Its translation is CASRPHITYGYTF.

This chain joins TRBV7-2 and TRBJ2-7; D remains unclear. The CDR3 runs to 12 residues. The V gene lost 3 bases and the J gene lost 6 bases, with 9 bases spanning the gap. Germline CDR1 SGHTA, CDR2 FQGNSA. The CDR3 nucleotides read TGTGCCAGCAGCTTTACTGTTGGCGAGCAGTACTTC. Translated, it gives CASSFTVGEQYF.

At least ten counts were recorded for this clonotype. The chain combines TRBV15 with TRBJ1-1, with 8 positions matching TRBD1. Per the germline V gene, CDR1 is LNHNV and CDR2 is YYDKDF (reference sequence). CDR3 length: 15 amino acids. V shed 6 bases, J shed 11 bases, and the junction held 17 bases outside the gene matches. The CDR3 bases are TGTGCCACCAGTAGGATAGAAGGGACAGGAGGACGGGCTTTCTTT. It translates to CATSRIEGTGGRAFF.

This clonotype came up many times. The rearrangement uses TRBV7-2 and TRBJ2-3; D not resolved. V was clipped by 5 bases and J by 3 bases, with 21 bases between them. The CDR3 is made up of 17 amino acids. Germline V gene data show CDR1 as SGHTA and CDR2 as FQGNSA. CDR3 sequence (DNA): TGTGCCAGCAGCGTCCTACGAACGAGACTTGGAACAGATACGCAGTATTTT. Translating it yields CASSVLRTRLGTDTQYF.

This clonotype was recorded many times. CDR3 coding DNA: TGTGCCAGCAGCGTGCGATGGACTAGCGGGAGTGGGGGTGAGCAGTTCTTC. The encoded protein is CASSVRWTSGSGGEQFF. The V call is TRBV21-1, the J call TRBJ2-1; TRBD2 was called by the table and not checked on the DNA. TRBV21-1 is classified as a pseudogene. The CDR3 spans 17 residues.

This clonotype was seen repeatedly, ten times or more. This rearrangement joins TRBV7-3 to TRBJ1-6; 11 nucleotides agree with TRBD1. The CDR3 spans 17 residues. The trim removed 0 bases at V and 7 bases at J, leaving 5 bases unmatched. Per germline, CDR1 SGHTA and CDR2 FQGTGA. CDR3: CASSLTGQGATNSPLHF. Here the CDR3 DNA reads TGTGCCAGCAGCTTAACCGGACAGGGGGCGACGAATTCACCCCTCCACTTT.

CDR3 nucleotide sequence: TGTGCCAGCATCCCCTCTGAAGGGGAAAGGATCACAGATACGCAGTATTTT. Translating gives CASIPSEGERITDTQYF. The genes are TRBV28 and TRBJ2-3; D is perhaps TRBD1 (5 bases). Trimming removed 7 bases at V and 2 bases at J, with 22 bases between. CDR1 is MDHEN, CDR2 SYDVKM, per germline. CDR3 length: 17 amino acids.

The sample holds many counts of this clonotype. J is TRBJ2-7 and V is TRBV7-9; possibly TRBD1 for D (6 bases). V was shortened by 4 bases and J by 2 bases, with 12 bases between the two germline ends. CDR3 size: 14 residues. Germline V lookup: CDR1 SEHNR, CDR2 FQNEAQ (reference sequence). The CDR3 DNA reads as TGTGCCAGCAGCTACAAGGACAGAACCTACGAGCAGTACTTC. It codes for CASSYKDRTYEQYF.

This clonotype was seen at least ten times. The chain employs TRBV5-1 and TRBJ2-6; the D is unclear. The germline CDR1 and CDR2 sequences are SGHRS and YFSETQ. The CDR3 contains 13 residues. V dropped 5 bases and J dropped 0 bases, with 3 bases sitting between them. In DNA form, the CDR3 reads TGCGCCAGCAGGAACTCTGGGGCCAACGTCCTGACTTTC. Encoded protein: CASRNSGANVLTF.

This clonotype occurred a few times. The V call is TRBV29-1, the J call TRBJ2-2, with 8 nucleotides matching TRBD1. Germline values: CDR1 SQVTM, CDR2 ANQGSEA. The CDR3 sequence is 14 residues long. Unmatched junction bases numbered 13, after V lost 7 bases and J lost 9 bases. The CDR3 sequence is CSAETGEVRRELFF. In DNA form, the CDR3 reads TGCAGCGCCGAGACAGGGGAAGTGCGCAGGGAGCTGTTTTTT.

This clonotype has at least ten counts. CDR3: CASSTGSSYGYTF. For the CDR3, the DNA is TGTGCCAGCAGCACAGGGAGTTCCTATGGCTACACCTTC. The chain joins TRBV7-2 to TRBJ1-2; perhaps TRBD1 as D (6 bases). CDR1 SGHTA and CDR2 FQGNSA come from the germline V gene. Trimming left V 5 bases short and J 4 bases short, with 11 bases between. The CDR3 has 13 amino acids.